This TCR beta chain was recovered during a study of T-cell memory formation after mild COVID-19. Across the study: Each donor largely had its own TCR clusters. Study-level results: Pre-infection memory contained some responding clones, which suggested that cross-reactive memory had joined. A second wave of clones peaked on day 37, and their SARS-CoV-2 specificity went unconfirmed.

Sample barcodes and UMIs were carried by the TCR alpha and TCR beta cDNA libraries that 5'RACE generated with constant-segment primers. TCRdb passed the 5' RACE reads through MiXCR, listing each CDR3 protein once. The table records about 260,000 distinct CDR3 sequences, under 20% of them present only once. The CDR3 spans 16 residues. V lost 0 bases and J lost 2, with 14 bases in between. CDR1 and CDR2 from the germline V gene are MGHRA and YSYEKL. Points on this clonotype: The antigen is undetermined.

The chain is built from TRBV4-1 and TRBJ2-7; D might be TRBD1 or TRBD2, each matching 6 bases. This TCR was recovered from a man in his late teens or twenties who had mild COVID-19 (a few samples of this study predate the infection). Cell type and time point are not known. The specimen was PBMCs or a T cell subset sorted from them (not recorded which). This CDR3 is CASSQERGGFPYEQYF. The CDR3 DNA is TGCGCCAGCAGCCAAGAAAGAGGGGGGTTCCCCTACGAGCAGTACTTC.